The next 27 T cell receptor beta chains were all read from a single sample in a study of OX40 agonist ivuxolimab in advanced cancers. Assay used: immunoSEQ multiplex PCR; TCRdb lists only in-frame clones, some missing. The profile shows fewer than 65,000 clones, more than 85% of them singletons. The source material was CD4+ or CD8+ T cells sorted from blood, sampled in a trial of the OX40 agonist ivuxolimab. All receptors derive from an adult with an advanced solid tumor such as melanoma, head and neck, liver or kidney cancer.

The chain carries TRBV4-1 and TRBJ1-5; 12 nucleotides line up with TRBD1. V gave up 4 bases and J gave up 5 bases; unmatched junction bases: 6. The V gene's germline CDR1 is MGHRA and CDR2 YSYEKL. The CDR3 contains 16 residues. The CDR3 DNA follows: TGCGCCAGCAGCCCTAACCGGGACAGGGGGCATCAGCCCCAGCATTTT. Protein sequence: CASSPNRDRGHQPQHF.

This chain uses TRBV19 with TRBJ1-5; the D is unclear. V lost 4 bases to trimming and J lost 6 bases, with 7 bases between them. This CDR3 contains 12 residues. Germline assignment: CDR1 LNHDA and CDR2 SQIVND (reference sequence). The CDR3 protein is CASSNPGQPQHF. For the CDR3, the DNA is TGTGCCAGTAGTAACCCGGGTCAGCCCCAGCATTTT. The complete variable domain, with remaining parts taken from reference TRBV19 and TRBJ1-5, reads DGGITQSPKYLFRKEGQNVTLSCEQNLNHDAMYWYRQDPGQGLRLIYYSQIVNDFQKGDIAEGYSVSREKKESFPLTVTSAQKNPTAFYLCASSNPGQPQHFGDGTRLSIL.

The V call is TRBV10-2, the J call TRBJ2-1; D remains unclear. Germline CDR1 and CDR2: WSHSY and SAAADI. Trimming stripped 4 bases from V and 6 bases from J, with 4 bases between. This CDR3 contains 11 residues. The CDR3 spells CASSGSNEQFF. DNA of the CDR3: TGCGCCAGCAGTGGTAGCAATGAGCAGTTCTTC.

The chain employs TRBV6-4 and TRBJ1-1; D ambiguous. This CDR3 region has 17 residues. V lost 0 bases and J 7 bases, leaving 21 bases between the germline ends. Germline values: CDR1 MRHNA, CDR2 SNTAGT. In DNA, the CDR3 is TGTGCCAGCAGTGACTCGAGCGGTTTTCCCGGAGGCGGTGAAGCTTTCTTT. As protein: CASSDSSGFPGGGEAFF.

The chain employs TRBV5-6 and TRBJ1-6; D is unclear. Germline values: CDR1 SGHDT, CDR2 YYEEEE. The CDR3 sequence is 14 residues long. The V end was cut by 6 bases, the J end by 8 bases, with 15 bases between. As DNA, the CDR3 is TGTGCCAGCACTTCACACGGGTGGGATTCACCCCTCCACTTT. Amino acid sequence: CASTSHGWDSPLHF.

This sequence joins TRBV11-2 and TRBJ2-7; D is perhaps TRBD1 (5 bases). CDR3 length equals 13 residues. V shed 0 bases and J shed 4 bases, with 7 bases lying between them. In germline, CDR1 is SGHAT, CDR2 FQNNGV. CDR3 sequence reads: CASSLETDYEQYF. In DNA, the CDR3 is TGTGCCAGCAGCTTAGAGACAGATTACGAGCAGTACTTC. Based on the CDR3 plus reference TRBV11-2 and TRBJ2-7, the full variable domain is EAGVAQSPRYKIIEKRQSVAFWCNPISGHATLYWYQQILGQGPKLLIQFQNNGVVDDSQLPKDRFSAERLKGVDSTLKIQPAKLEDSAVYLCASSLETDYEQYFGPGTRLTVT.

The V and J genes are TRBV2 and TRBJ2-7; TRBD2 is a possible D gene (5 bases). Trimming took 8 bases from V and 3 from J, leaving 14 bases between them. The CDR3 has 13 amino acids. Looked up from germline, CDR1 is SNHLY and CDR2 is FYNNEI. The chain's CDR3 is CASQSGPGYEQYF. In DNA form, the CDR3 reads TGTGCCAGCCAGAGCGGTCCGGGCTACGAGCAGTACTTC.

This chain uses TRBV28 with TRBJ2-1; possibly TRBD1 for D (5 bases). From germline, CDR1 is MDHEN and CDR2 SYDVKM. The CDR3 covers 13 residues. Trimming cost V 8 bases and J 2 bases, with 10 bases left between them. The CDR3 spells CASQGGPYNEQFF. The CDR3 DNA sequence: TGTGCCAGCCAGGGCGGTCCCTACAATGAGCAGTTCTTC. The full variable domain, in which reference TRBV28 and TRBJ2-1 provide the parts outside the CDR3, is DVKVTQSSRYLVKRTGEKVFLECVQDMDHENMFWYRQDPGLGLRLIYFSYDVKMKEKGDIPEGYSVSREKKERFSLILESASTNQTSMYLCASQGGPYNEQFFGPGTRLTVL.

The genes are TRBV5-4 and TRBJ2-7; maybe TRBD1 (5 bases). The CDR3 covers 14 residues. Per germline, CDR1 SGHNT and CDR2 YYREEE (reference sequence). V dropped 2 bases and J dropped 2 bases, with 11 bases sitting between them. This CDR3 reads CASSFTDSTYEQYF. In nucleotides, the CDR3 is TGTGCCAGCAGCTTCACTGACAGTACCTACGAGCAGTACTTC.

Only one count was recorded for this clone. The chain links TRBV7-2 to TRBJ1-3, with D possibly matching TRBD1 (6 bases). Trimming removed 2 bases at V and 5 bases at J, with 13 bases between. This CDR3 is 15 amino acids long. CDR1 is SGHTA, CDR2 FQGNSA, per germline. The CDR3 DNA reads TGTGCCAGCAGCTTACTCCCCGGGACAAGAAACACCATATATTTT. Translating gives CASSLLPGTRNTIYF.

The genes are TRBV7-9 and TRBJ1-4, with unresolved D. Trimming shortened V by 7 bases and J by 3 bases, and 15 bases separated the two germline ends. The germline V gene has CDR1 SEHNR and CDR2 FQNEAQ (reference sequence). The CDR3 consists of 15 residues. The CDR3 loop is CASTALGSANEKLFF. For the CDR3, the DNA is TGTGCCAGCACCGCCCTGGGGTCGGCTAATGAAAAACTGTTTTTT.

V usage is TRBV28 and J usage is TRBJ1-2; 8 bases map to TRBD1. Per the germline V gene, CDR1 is MDHEN and CDR2 is SYDVKM. After removal of 4 bases from V and 3 bases from J, the junction contained 1 base not matched to a gene. The CDR3 runs 13 residues. Here the CDR3 reads CASSSGQDYGYTF. The DNA of the CDR3 is TGTGCCAGCAGTTCGGGACAGGACTATGGCTACACCTTC.

V gene TRBV6-5 combines with J gene TRBJ1-3, with TRBD1 identical over 8 bases. The V and J ends lost 2 bases and 0 bases, in that order; junction bases with no gene match: 3. The CDR3 covers 16 residues. CDR1 and CDR2 from the germline V gene are MNHEY and SVGAGI. The DNA for the CDR3 is TGTGCCAGCAGTTACAACAGGGGGTACTCTGGAAACACCATATATTTT. It is translated as CASSYNRGYSGNTIYF.

In this sample, this clone turned up once. The chain links TRBV27 to TRBJ2-1, with 10 bases lining up with TRBD2. CDR3 size: 13 residues. With V trimmed by 10 bases and J by 2 bases, 2 bases remained unmatched. The germline gives CDR1 MNHEY, CDR2 SMNVEV (reference sequence). DNA for the CDR3: TGTGCCACCGGACTAGCGGCCTACAATGAGCAGTTCTTC. The encoded protein is CATGLAAYNEQFF.

The V call is TRBV9, the J call TRBJ2-7, with D unclear. The germline V gene has CDR1 SGDLS and CDR2 YYNGEE. The CDR3 is 13 amino acids. V lost 0 bases and J 4 bases, leaving 8 bases between the germline ends. The CDR3 protein is CASSVDGSYEQYF. The CDR3, as DNA: TGTGCCAGCAGCGTAGATGGCAGTTACGAGCAGTACTTC. Supplemented by reference TRBV9 and TRBJ2-7, the full variable domain reads DSGVTQTPKHLITATGQRVTLRCSPRSGDLSVYWYQQSLDQGLQFLIQYYNGEERAKGNILERFSAQQFPDLHSELNLSSLELGDSALYFCASSVDGSYEQYFGPGTRLTVT.

The rearrangement uses TRBV5-1 and TRBJ2-2, with a possible D match to TRBD1 (6 bases). From germline, CDR1 is SGHRS and CDR2 YFSETQ. The CDR3 spans 14 residues. V shed 5 bases and J shed 2 bases, with 10 bases lying between them. DNA of the CDR3: TGCGCCAGCAGGGACAGACCAAACACCGGGGAGCTGTTTTTT. It is translated as CASRDRPNTGELFF.

Notes on this clone: Other DNA variants within this sample encode the same CDR3. The CDR3 nucleotides read TGTGCCAGTACTCATAGGGCAACTAATGAAAAACTGTTTTTT. Translated, it gives CASTHRATNEKLFF. The V and J genes are TRBV19 and TRBJ1-4; D ambiguous. The CDR3 covers 14 residues. Trimming removed 7 bases at V and 0 bases at J, with 9 bases between. The germline gives CDR1 LNHDA, CDR2 SQIVND (reference sequence).

This clone was counted a single time. V and J are TRBV4-1 and TRBJ2-7, with D perhaps TRBD2 (6 bases). Trimming removed 0 bases from V and 1 base from J, with 13 bases in between. This CDR3 is 16 amino acids long. Germline V gene sequence: CDR1 MGHRA, CDR2 YSYEKL. Here the CDR3 reads CASSQEVESGSYEQYF. Written as DNA, the CDR3 is TGCGCCAGCAGCCAAGAGGTGGAAAGCGGGTCCTACGAGCAGTACTTC.

CDR3 in amino acids: CASTPGGYEQYF. The CDR3 region has the DNA TGTGCCAGCACTCCGGGGGGGTACGAGCAGTACTTC. This chain joins TRBV7-9 and TRBJ2-7; 8 positions agree with TRBD2. Germline V gene sequence: CDR1 SEHNR, CDR2 FQNEAQ (reference sequence). The V and J ends lost 7 bases and 4 bases, in that order; junction bases with no gene match: 3. The CDR3 loop spans 12 amino acids.

This chain connects TRBV2 to TRBJ2-6; D unclear. V was pared by 4 bases and J by 3 bases, with 10 bases between. This CDR3 comprises 15 residues. Germline loops: CDR1 SNHLY, CDR2 FYNNEI. The chain's CDR3 is CASSVWENGANVLTF. CDR3 sequence (DNA): TGTGCCAGCAGTGTTTGGGAAAATGGGGCCAACGTCCTGACTTTC.

The chain combines TRBV7-9 with TRBJ1-1, with TRBD1 as a possible D gene (6 bases). The CDR3 sequence is 17 residues long. Germline loops: CDR1 SEHNR, CDR2 FQNEAQ (reference sequence). Trimming removed 7 bases at V and 3 bases at J, with 24 bases between. CDR3 residues: CASISTPGEGKYTEAFF. The CDR3 nucleotides are TGTGCCAGCATCTCAACCCCAGGGGAGGGAAAGTACACTGAAGCTTTCTTT. Full variable domain (missing parts from reference TRBV7-9 and TRBJ1-1): DTGVSQNPRHKITKRGQNVTFRCDPISEHNRLYWYRQTLGQGPEFLTYFQNEAQLEKSRLLSDRFSAERPKGSFSTLEIQRTEQGDSAMYLCASISTPGEGKYTEAFFGQGTRLTVV.

V is TRBV28 and J is TRBJ2-7; tentative D call: TRBD2 (5 bases). The germline V gene has CDR1 MDHEN and CDR2 SYDVKM. This CDR3 region has 11 residues. V was cut by 3 bases and J by 6 bases, with 6 bases left in between. The CDR3 DNA sequence: TGTGCCAGCAGTTTCGGGGTCGAGCAGTACTTC. This codes for CASSFGVEQYF. Filled out from reference TRBV28 and TRBJ2-7, the complete variable domain reads DVKVTQSSRYLVKRTGEKVFLECVQDMDHENMFWYRQDPGLGLRLIYFSYDVKMKEKGDIPEGYSVSREKKERFSLILESASTNQTSMYLCASSFGVEQYFGPGTRLTVT.

The J gene is TRBJ2-7, the V gene TRBV13; 8 positions match TRBD1. Germline trimming cut 4 bases from V and 4 bases from J; bases unmatched to any gene: 6. The CDR3 is 14 amino acids. Germline V gene sequence: CDR1 PRHDT, CDR2 FYEKMQ (reference sequence). The CDR3 DNA follows: TGTGCCAGCAGCTCCAGGGGGCGAGAGTACGAGCAGTACTTC. It is translated as CASSSRGREYEQYF.

The V gene is TRBV19, the J gene TRBJ2-7; TRBD1 might be the D (6 bases). The CDR3 covers 15 residues. The ends were cut back, 5 bases at V and 3 bases at J, with 17 bases in the middle. Germline V gene sequence: CDR1 LNHDA, CDR2 SQIVND (reference sequence). CDR3 loop: CASSVAPDSNYEQYF. The CDR3, as DNA: TGTGCCAGTAGTGTGGCACCGGACAGCAACTACGAGCAGTACTTC.

CDR3 in DNA: TGTGCCAGCTCCCGCGGGGGAACAGATACGCAGTATTTT. Translation gives CASSRGGTDTQYF. The chain has TRBV6-1 and TRBJ2-3; TRBD2 matches at 7 bases. After removal of 8 bases from V and 3 bases from J, the junction contained 5 bases not matched to a gene. The germline gives CDR1 MNHNS, CDR2 SASEGT. The CDR3 consists of 13 residues.

V usage is TRBV2 and J usage is TRBJ1-4, with D hard to call. The germline V gene encodes CDR1 SNHLY and CDR2 FYNNEI. V was pared by 2 bases and J by 7 bases, with 8 bases between. This CDR3 comprises 13 residues. Here the CDR3 DNA reads TGTGCCAGCAGTGAACCGGGGAGTGAAAAACTGTTTTTT. Translating gives CASSEPGSEKLFF.

The CDR3: CASSPLAGGPQTQYF. The CDR3 DNA reads TGTGCCAGCAGCCCACTAGCGGGGGGGCCTCAGACCCAGTACTTC. The V call is TRBV6-6, the J call TRBJ2-5, with 13 bases that match TRBD2. J lost 6 bases, V lost 6 bases, and 7 bases had no gene match. CDR3 length equals 15 residues. Germline V gene data show CDR1 as MNHNY and CDR2 as SVGAGI (reference sequence).